These 29 T cell receptor beta chains came from one sample sequenced in a study of T cell changes during pregnancy in multiple sclerosis. Generated by immunoSEQ multiplex PCR, the TCRdb table keeps only in-frame clones and is missing some. The sample lists approximately 62,000 clones; roughly 93% were seen once. Source: CD8+ T cells from peripheral blood mononuclear cells, taken in the second trimester of pregnancy. These receptors originate from a female donor with multiple sclerosis, enrolled in a pregnancy study.

This clone was seen a single time. This chain connects TRBV4-1 to TRBJ2-1; TRBD2 agrees at 8 bases. This CDR3 region has 14 residues. In germline, CDR1 is MGHRA, CDR2 YSYEKL. The junction had 2 bases not matched to a gene; V was cut back by 4 bases and J by 3 bases. The CDR3 is CASSPRGDYNEQFF. The CDR3 DNA is TGCGCCAGCAGCCCGCGGGGGGACTACAATGAGCAGTTCTTC.

This clone was seen once. An end of the junction does not agree with germline; a read error may underlie this. The genes are TRBV28 and TRBJ1-1; the match to TRBD1 covers 9 bases. The CDR3 contains 14 residues. Germline V CDR1 and CDR2: MDHEN, SYDVKM. The chain's CDR3 is CASTGTGTPTEAFF. As DNA, the CDR3 is TGTGCCAGTACCGGGACAGGGACACCGACTGAGGCTTTCTTT.

The rearrangement uses TRBV29-1 and TRBJ1-1; D unresolved. Germline V gene lookup returns CDR1 SQVTM and CDR2 ANQGSEA. V was clipped by 6 bases and J by 0 bases, with 5 bases between them. The CDR3 consists of 11 residues. DNA for the CDR3: TGCAGCGTAGCTATGAACACTGAAGCTTTCTTT. This gives the protein CSVAMNTEAFF.

The chain combines TRBV27 with TRBJ2-5; D perhaps matches TRBD1 (6 bases). Germline lookup yields CDR1 MNHEY and CDR2 SMNVEV (reference sequence). V lost 5 bases and J lost 4, with 11 bases in between. This CDR3 has 13 amino acids. The CDR3: CASSIQGTETQYF. CDR3 bases: TGTGCCAGCAGTATACAGGGAACAGAGACCCAGTACTTC.

This clone was counted at least ten times. This chain uses TRBV5-4 with TRBJ2-1, with D possibly TRBD1 on 5 matching bases. The CDR3 covers 13 residues. Germline loops: CDR1 SGHNT, CDR2 YYREEE (reference sequence). V shed 5 bases and J shed 4 bases, with 10 bases lying between them. The CDR3 sequence: CASRPDSYNEQFF. In nucleotides, the CDR3 is TGTGCCAGCAGGCCCGACAGTTACAATGAGCAGTTCTTC.

The rearrangement uses TRBV28 and TRBJ2-7; TRBD1 might be the D (5 bases). V dropped 2 bases and J dropped 7 bases, with 9 bases sitting between them. The CDR3 contains 12 residues. Germline-derived CDR1 and CDR2 are MDHEN and SYDVKM. In nucleotides, the CDR3 is TGTGCCAGCAGTTTACAGGGTAGTGAGCAGTACTTC. As protein: CASSLQGSEQYF.

The genes are TRBV7-9 and TRBJ2-7, with 9 bases identical to TRBD2. The CDR3 extends over 14 amino acids. V was pared by 5 bases and J by 7 bases, with 9 bases of the junction left unmatched. Germline assignment: CDR1 SEHNR and CDR2 FQNEAQ (reference sequence). The CDR3 here is CASSLPRGGGEQYF. CDR3 bases: TGTGCCAGCAGCCTCCCCCGCGGGGGGGGTGAGCAGTACTTC.

The chain uses TRBV28 and TRBJ2-1; 8 nucleotides line up with TRBD2. The CDR3 contains 13 residues. CDR1 is MDHEN and CDR2 is SYDVKM in the germline V gene. V was clipped by 3 bases and J by 7 bases; unmatched bases: 2. In DNA, the CDR3 is TGTGCCAGCAGTTTGGCTAGCGGGAATGAGCAGTTCTTC. Translation: CASSLASGNEQFF.

The CDR3, as DNA: TGTGCCAGCAGTGGGGGGGCTGGAAACACCATATATTTT. Translation: CASSGGAGNTIYF. The chain combines TRBV2 with TRBJ1-3; TRBD1 might be the D (5 bases). The CDR3 extends over 13 amino acids. V lost 4 bases and J 2 bases, leaving 6 bases between the germline ends. The germline V gene encodes CDR1 SNHLY and CDR2 FYNNEI. Combining the CDR3 with reference TRBV2 and TRBJ1-3 gives the whole variable domain EPEVTQTPSHQVTQMGQEVILRCVPISNHLYFYWYRQILGQKVEFLVSFYNNEISEKSEIFDDQFSVERPDGSNFTLKIRSTKLEDSAMYFCASSGGAGNTIYFGEGSWLTVV.

V and J are TRBV6-6 and TRBJ1-5, with unresolved D. CDR3 length: 11 amino acids. Germline lookup yields CDR1 MNHNY and CDR2 SVGAGI (reference sequence). Trimming pared 8 bases from V and 5 bases from J, leaving 7 bases between. As DNA, the CDR3 is TGTGCCAGCGGGAGCTATCAGCCCCAGCATTTT. Protein sequence: CASGSYQPQHF.

The chain has TRBV11-2 and TRBJ1-2; 9 bases align to TRBD1. This CDR3 spans 15 amino acids. The germline V gene encodes CDR1 SGHAT and CDR2 FQNNGV. The V gene end was trimmed by 2 bases and the J gene end by 8 bases; junction bases not matched to a gene: 9. The DNA for the CDR3 is TGTGCCAGCAGCTTATATGGCGGACAGGGGCAGGGCTACACCTTC. Its protein is CASSLYGGQGQGYTF.

This chain links TRBV4-3 with TRBJ1-1, with D perhaps matching TRBD1 (6 bases). V lost 0 bases and J 0 bases, leaving 11 bases between the germline ends. This CDR3 spans 16 amino acids. Germline CDR1 LGHNA, CDR2 YSLEER. The CDR3, as DNA: TGCGCCAGCAGCCAAGATGGAAGGGACATGAACACTGAAGCTTTCTTT. It encodes CASSQDGRDMNTEAFF.

V usage is TRBV7-6 and J usage is TRBJ1-1, with 7 positions matching TRBD1. CDR1 and CDR2 from the germline V gene are SGHVS and FNYEAQ. The CDR3 spans 15 residues. Trimming at V came to 4 bases and at J to 1 base, leaving 6 bases not matched to a gene. The CDR3 protein is CASSSIKGANTEAFF. CDR3 nucleotides: TGTGCCAGCAGCTCGATCAAGGGGGCGAACACTGAAGCTTTCTTT.

V gene TRBV19 combines with J gene TRBJ2-7; TRBD1 might be the D (5 bases). CDR1 is LNHDA, CDR2 SQIVND, per germline (reference sequence). The CDR3 runs to 15 residues. The germline V and J ends were trimmed by 0 bases and 1 base, with 10 bases remaining between them. The CDR3 sequence is CASSIETAPSYEQYF. CDR3 bases: TGTGCCAGTAGTATAGAGACAGCACCTTCCTACGAGCAGTACTTC.

The chain has TRBV11-2 and TRBJ2-3; 8 bases line up with TRBD2. Per germline, CDR1 SGHAT and CDR2 FQNNGV. The CDR3 loop spans 16 amino acids. After removal of 3 bases from V and 5 bases from J, the junction contained 10 bases not matched to a gene. CDR3 nucleotide sequence: TGTGCCAGCAGCTTGAGCGGGAGAGGATTCGGAGATACGCAGTATTTT. Protein product: CASSLSGRGFGDTQYF.

This clone was observed a few times. The chain carries TRBV2 and TRBJ1-2, with 7 bases matching TRBD1. The CDR3 is 17 amino acids. V shed 3 bases, J shed 8 bases, and the junction held 18 bases outside the gene matches. CDR1 SNHLY and CDR2 FYNNEI come from the germline V gene. Here the CDR3 DNA reads TGTGCCAGCAGTGACGGGACAGCGGACCGCAAATCTGAAGGCTACACCTTC. Translated, it gives CASSDGTADRKSEGYTF.

The chain carries TRBV5-8 and TRBJ2-1; 10 nucleotides align to TRBD1. Germline lookup yields CDR1 SGHTS and CDR2 YDEGEE. V gave up 4 bases and J gave up 4 bases; unmatched junction bases: 5. The length of the CDR3 is 15 residues. CDR3 bases: TGTGCCAGCAGCCGCGACAGGGGGCGTTACAATGAGCAGTTCTTC. Residues: CASSRDRGRYNEQFF.

V and J are TRBV27 and TRBJ2-3, with 11 bases that match TRBD2. After removal of 6 bases from V and 6 bases from J, the junction contained 8 bases not matched to a gene. The CDR3 runs 15 residues. Germline assignment: CDR1 MNHEY and CDR2 SMNVEV (reference sequence). Here the CDR3 reads CASSLGASGRDTQYF. The CDR3 nucleotides are TGTGCCAGCAGCCTAGGGGCTAGCGGGAGGGATACGCAGTATTTT.

The sample holds one count of this clone. The chain links TRBV9 to TRBJ2-2, with 9 bases fitting TRBD2. This CDR3 comprises 17 residues. In germline, CDR1 is SGDLS, CDR2 YYNGEE. Trimming removed 0 bases from V and 3 bases from J; junction bases left unmatched: 6. In nucleotides, the CDR3 is TGTGCCAGCAGCGTAGTGGGAGCGGGAGGCTACACCGGGGAGCTGTTTTTT. It encodes CASSVVGAGGYTGELFF.

V and J are TRBV28 and TRBJ2-1; TRBD2 aligns across 11 bases. This CDR3 is built from 16 residues. Germline V lookup: CDR1 MDHEN, CDR2 SYDVKM. The J segment lost 4 bases and the V segment lost 2 bases, leaving 4 bases of the junction unmatched. CDR3 protein: CASSLRLAGIYNEQFF. As DNA, the CDR3 is TGTGCCAGCAGTTTACGACTAGCGGGGATATACAATGAGCAGTTCTTC.

The chain recombines TRBV5-1 with TRBJ2-1; D is possibly TRBD1 (6 bases). The germline CDR1 and CDR2 sequences are SGHRS and YFSETQ. The CDR3 sequence is 15 residues long. The V end was cut by 3 bases, the J end by 4 bases, with 14 bases between. For the CDR3, the DNA is TGCGCCAGCAGCTCCGAGGGGGAGTGGTACAATGAGCAGTTCTTC. It yields the protein CASSSEGEWYNEQFF.

The chain uses TRBV6-5 and TRBJ1-2; D remains unclear. Trimming took off 0 bases at V and 8 bases at J, with 13 bases between the two ends. CDR3 length equals 14 residues. Germline V CDR1 and CDR2: MNHEY, SVGAGI. The CDR3 DNA reads as TGTGCCAGCAGTTACTCTACGGCAGGTGACGGCTACACCTTC. It encodes CASSYSTAGDGYTF.

The V call is TRBV7-6, the J call TRBJ2-1, with 9 bases fitting TRBD2. The CDR3 length is 14 residues. Germline-derived CDR1 and CDR2 are SGHVS and FNYEAQ. The ends lost 2 bases at V and 6 bases at J; junction bases unmatched: 2. The CDR3 reads CASSLTREGNEQFF. CDR3 sequence (DNA): TGTGCCAGCAGCTTAACGCGGGAGGGCAATGAGCAGTTCTTC.

The rearrangement joins TRBV27 to TRBJ2-3; D is possibly TRBD2 (5 bases). Germline V gives CDR1 MNHEY, CDR2 SMNVEV (reference sequence). This CDR3 comprises 16 residues. V was clipped by 2 bases and J by 2 bases, with 14 bases between them. CDR3 DNA sequence: TGTGCCAGCAGTTTAGAAGCGGCCGCTTTCACAGATACGCAGTATTTT. Translation: CASSLEAAAFTDTQYF.

The chain uses TRBV29-1 and TRBJ2-5; 7 positions agree with TRBD1. The DNA end lines up better with TRBJ2-7; the J call may be wrong. The CDR3 loop spans 12 amino acids. Germline V gene lookup returns CDR1 SQVTM and CDR2 ANQGSEA. CDR3 region: CSAGQATYEQYF. The DNA of the CDR3 is TGCAGCGCCGGACAGGCGACCTACGAGCAGTACTTC.

This clone came up once. The chain has TRBV12-2 and TRBJ1-5. TRBV12-2 counts as a pseudogene. The CDR3 is 18 residues long. CDR3 nucleotides: TGTGCAAGTCGCTTAGGACGGTACGGGGGATGCCCCCAAGAGCCCCAGCATTTT. As protein: CASRLGRYGGCPQEPQHF.

The rearrangement joins TRBV11-1 to TRBJ2-7; 8 nucleotides match TRBD1. The CDR3 has 15 residues. CDR1 and CDR2 (germline): SGHAT, FQDESV (reference sequence). The junction had 5 bases not matched to a gene; V was cut back by 4 bases and J by 0 bases. The CDR3 is CASSSRTGNSYEQYF. The CDR3, as DNA: TGTGCCAGCAGCTCAAGGACAGGGAACTCCTACGAGCAGTACTTC.

V gene TRBV27 combines with J gene TRBJ2-7; 13 positions agree with TRBD2. Trimming cost V 6 bases and J 4 bases; bases outside gene matches: 6. The CDR3 consists of 15 residues. Germline CDR1 reads MNHEY; CDR2 reads SMNVEV (reference sequence). CDR3 region: CASRVGLAGTYEQYF. The CDR3 DNA is TGTGCCAGCAGGGTGGGACTAGCGGGAACGTACGAGCAGTACTTC.

This clone appeared once. The chain combines TRBV7-9 with TRBJ1-2; D perhaps matches TRBD1 (5 bases). This CDR3 region has 12 residues. Germline CDR1 and CDR2: SEHNR and FQNEAQ (reference sequence). The germline V and J ends were trimmed by 8 bases and 8 bases, with 15 bases remaining between them. The CDR3 coding sequence is TGTGCCAGCTCCAAGGGACTTGGGGGCTACACCTTC. Translating it yields CASSKGLGGYTF. Full variable domain (rest looked up from reference TRBV7-9 and TRBJ1-2): DTGVSQNPRHKITKRGQNVTFRCDPISEHNRLYWYRQTLGQGPEFLTYFQNEAQLEKSRLLSDRFSAERPKGSFSTLEIQRTEQGDSAMYLCASSKGLGGYTFGSGTRLTVV.